Each of the 8 T cell receptor beta chains below was sequenced from the same sample in a study of T cell changes during pregnancy in multiple sclerosis. Sequencing was performed with immunoSEQ multiplex PCR; in TCRdb, only in-frame clones are kept and a portion is missing. The sample lists 50,000 to 60,000 clones, around 92% occurring once. The sample consisted of CD4+ T cells from peripheral blood mononuclear cells, taken after pregnancy. These receptors were taken from a female donor in good health, enrolled as a control in a pregnancy study.

CDR3 protein: CARNTRDEQFF. The DNA of the CDR3 is TGTGCCAGAAATACTAGGGATGAGCAGTTCTTC. This rearrangement joins TRBV6-5 to TRBJ2-1, with D tentatively TRBD2 (5 bases). Germline loops: CDR1 MNHEY, CDR2 SVGAGI. CDR3 length equals 11 residues. V was pared by 9 bases and J by 8 bases, with 11 bases between.

The rearrangement uses TRBV4-3 and TRBJ1-2; tentatively, D is TRBD1 (5 bases). The CDR3 consists of 13 residues. The germline CDR1 and CDR2 sequences are LGHNA and YSLEER. V gave up 4 bases and J gave up 6 bases, with 12 bases separating them. The CDR3 sequence is CASSRWGGDGYTF. The CDR3 bases are TGCGCCAGCAGCCGATGGGGGGGGGATGGCTACACCTTC.

V is TRBV5-1 and J is TRBJ1-1; D is unclear. CDR1 is SGHRS and CDR2 is YFSETQ in the germline V gene. The CDR3 consists of 12 residues. V lost 4 bases and J lost 11, with 15 bases in between. The CDR3 spells CASSPQEGEAFF. The CDR3 DNA follows: TGCGCCAGCAGCCCGCAGGAGGGTGAGGCTTTCTTT.

The chain is built from TRBV19 and TRBJ1-2; possible D gene TRBD1, 5 bases. Trimming removed 5 bases from V and 8 bases from J, with 21 bases in between. The CDR3 extends over 15 amino acids. Germline CDR1 LNHDA, CDR2 SQIVND (reference sequence). The CDR3 loop is CASSEGTRAGRGYTF. The CDR3 DNA reads TGTGCCAGTAGTGAGGGGACGAGGGCGGGAAGAGGCTACACCTTC.

V usage is TRBV7-3 and J usage is TRBJ2-1, with 15 bases that match TRBD2. The CDR3 extends over 15 amino acids. The J segment lost 13 bases and the V segment lost 5 bases, leaving 9 bases of the junction unmatched. Germline CDR1 and CDR2: SGHTA and FQGTGA. CDR3 sequence reads: CASSQRTSGGAPQFF. The DNA of the CDR3 is TGTGCCAGCAGCCAACGGACTAGCGGGGGGGCCCCTCAGTTCTTC.

J is TRBJ2-7 and V is TRBV18, with 8 bases identical to TRBD1. This CDR3 is 13 amino acids long. V dropped 6 bases and J dropped 0; count of bases not matched to a gene: 1. CDR1 is KGHSH and CDR2 is LQKENI in the germline V gene. The CDR3 DNA reads as TGTGCCAGCTCTCAGGGGGCCTCCTACGAGCAGTACTTC. This encodes CASSQGASYEQYF.

V gene TRBV10-3 combines with J gene TRBJ1-5, with 9 bases aligning to TRBD1. The CDR3 is made up of 14 amino acids. V dropped 6 bases and J dropped 2; count of bases not matched to a gene: 2. Germline lookup yields CDR1 ENHRY and CDR2 SYGVKD. CDR3 nucleotide sequence: TGTGCCATCAGGGGACAGGGTCGCAATCAGCCCCAGCATTTT. It is translated as CAIRGQGRNQPQHF.

The gene calls are TRBV18 and TRBJ1-3; D may be TRBD1 (5 bases). Germline V gene data show CDR1 as KGHSH and CDR2 as LQKENI. The CDR3 runs 17 residues. V was trimmed by 3 bases and J by 2 bases, leaving 17 bases between them. CDR3 in DNA: TGTGCCAGCTCACCTCTAGGAGGGGAGATCGCTGGAAACACCATATATTTT. This translates into CASSPLGGEIAGNTIYF.